Below are 14 T cell receptor beta chains sequenced from a single sample in a study of cytomegalovirus exposure and HLA in healthy donors. With 60 Vbeta and 13 Jbeta primers, the PCR was carried out. TCRdb keeps only in-frame clones here, not all; method: immunoSEQ multiplex PCR. The table has under 80,000 clones, 70% to 85% seen once. Sequenced sample: PBMCs. Receptors originate from a middle-aged woman in good health and CMV-seronegative.

The chain links TRBV7-6 to TRBJ2-2; a possible D gene is TRBD2 (6 bases). The CDR3 runs to 12 residues. Germline V CDR1 and CDR2: SGHVS, FNYEAQ. V was shortened by 3 bases and J by 7 bases, with 6 bases between the two germline ends. CDR3 sequence reads: CASSFGGGELFF. Here the CDR3 DNA reads TGTGCCAGCAGCTTCGGGGGCGGGGAGCTGTTTTTT.

The chain has TRBV5-4 and TRBJ1-1, with a possible D match to TRBD1 (5 bases). The V end was cut by 4 bases, the J end by 1 base, with 14 bases between. The CDR3 loop spans 15 amino acids. Germline V gene sequence: CDR1 SGHNT, CDR2 YYREEE (reference sequence). The CDR3 loop reads CASSLGGGTNTEAFF. Written as DNA, the CDR3 is TGTGCCAGCAGCCTCGGGGGGGGGACGAACACTGAAGCTTTCTTT.

This clone was seen a few times. This chain uses TRBV5-4 with TRBJ2-3; 8 bases align to TRBD2. Germline-derived CDR1 and CDR2 are SGHNT and YYREEE (reference sequence). The CDR3 runs to 14 residues. The ends lost 2 bases at V and 4 bases at J; junction bases unmatched: 3. The CDR3 DNA follows: TGTGCCAGCAGCTTCGGGGGGGCCGCAGATACGCAGTATTTT. Amino acids: CASSFGGAADTQYF.

The chain employs TRBV4-1 and TRBJ2-1, with 7 bases fitting TRBD2. The V and J ends lost 1 base and 10 bases, in that order; junction bases with no gene match: 13. Germline CDR1 is MGHRA and CDR2 is YSYEKL. The CDR3 runs to 16 residues. The CDR3 here is CASSQVGGSPYGEQFF. The CDR3 DNA is TGCGCCAGCAGCCAAGTGGGGGGGTCGCCTTACGGAGAGCAGTTCTTC.

This CDR3 reads CASSSSLGKPTYEQYF. The CDR3 DNA is TGCGCCAGCAGCTCGTCCCTGGGCAAGCCGACCTACGAGCAGTACTTC. The V and J genes are TRBV5-1 and TRBJ2-7; no reliable D call. This CDR3 has 16 amino acids. The V and J ends lost 3 bases and 2 bases respectively, with 18 bases between them. Germline loops: CDR1 SGHRS, CDR2 YFSETQ.

The chain combines TRBV15 with TRBJ1-1; D unclear. The germline V gene encodes CDR1 LNHNV and CDR2 YYDKDF (reference sequence). The CDR3 contains 14 residues. Trimming pared 8 bases from V and 1 base from J, leaving 14 bases between. CDR3 coding DNA: TGTGCCACCCGCGTCAGGACTTCGAACACTGAAGCTTTCTTT. Protein product: CATRVRTSNTEAFF.

The chain combines TRBV7-9 with TRBJ2-5; 9 nucleotides line up with TRBD2. J was trimmed by 5 bases and V by 5 bases; bases with no gene match: 15. The length of the CDR3 is 17 residues. Germline V gene sequence: CDR1 SEHNR, CDR2 FQNEAQ (reference sequence). The CDR3 sequence is CASSPGIAGGPRETQYF. The CDR3 bases are TGTGCCAGCAGCCCAGGGATCGCGGGAGGGCCCAGGGAGACCCAGTACTTC.

J is TRBJ1-1 and V is TRBV7-8; D is uncertain. This CDR3 comprises 16 residues. Trimming took 1 base from V and 3 from J, leaving 15 bases between them. Germline V gene sequence: CDR1 SGHVS, CDR2 FQNEAQ. The CDR3 DNA sequence: TGTGCCAGCAGCTTAGTGTCAGGCCAAATGTACACTGAAGCTTTCTTT. This sequence encodes CASSLVSGQMYTEAFF.

This clone was detected once. The genes are TRBV4-3 and TRBJ2-3, with D tentatively TRBD2 (6 bases). V lost 1 base and J 2 bases, leaving 10 bases between the germline ends. In germline, CDR1 is LGHNA, CDR2 YSLEER. This CDR3 spans 15 amino acids. The CDR3 spells CASSQAARDTDTQYF. The CDR3 nucleotides are TGCGCCAGCAGCCAAGCTGCGCGGGACACAGATACGCAGTATTTT.

The V and J genes are TRBV9 and TRBJ1-1; D is unresolved. Germline CDR1 reads SGDLS; CDR2 reads YYNGEE. The CDR3 spans 13 residues. Trimming took 3 bases from V and 1 from J, leaving 7 bases between them. The CDR3 nucleotides read TGTGCCAGCAGCGCCTATGAGAACACTGAAGCTTTCTTT. Residues: CASSAYENTEAFF. Drawing the rest from reference TRBV9 and TRBJ1-1, the complete variable domain is DSGVTQTPKHLITATGQRVTLRCSPRSGDLSVYWYQQSLDQGLQFLIQYYNGEERAKGNILERFSAQQFPDLHSELNLSSLELGDSALYFCASSAYENTEAFFGQGTRLTVV.

CDR3 loop: CASSSGTYETQYF. CDR3 in DNA: TGTGCCAGCAGCTCCGGGACATACGAGACCCAGTACTTC. The chain employs TRBV7-8 and TRBJ2-5; a weak D match, TRBD1 (6 bases). Germline V CDR1 and CDR2: SGHVS, FQNEAQ. This CDR3 is built from 13 residues. V lost 4 bases, J lost 5 bases, and 11 bases lay in between.

This clone appeared once. This chain uses TRBV30 with TRBJ2-7; tentatively, D is TRBD1 (5 bases). This CDR3 spans 13 amino acids. CDR1 is GTSNPN, CDR2 SVGIG, per germline (reference sequence). With 5 bases removed from V and 2 bases from J, the gap between germline ends came to 13 bases. CDR3 DNA: TGTGCCTGGGCTAGGGGCAGCACCTACGAGCAGTACTTC. Translation: CAWARGSTYEQYF.

This chain uses TRBV19 with TRBJ2-7; TRBD2 aligns across 8 bases. J was trimmed by 2 bases and V by 4 bases; bases with no gene match: 4. Germline CDR1 is LNHDA and CDR2 is SQIVND (reference sequence). CDR3 length: 14 residues. Here the CDR3 DNA reads TGTGCCAGTAGTAGAGCGGGGGAGACCTACGAGCAGTACTTC. It is translated as CASSRAGETYEQYF. The full variable domain, in which reference TRBV19 and TRBJ2-7 provide the parts outside the CDR3, is DGGITQSPKYLFRKEGQNVTLSCEQNLNHDAMYWYRQDPGQGLRLIYYSQIVNDFQKGDIAEGYSVSREKKESFPLTVTSAQKNPTAFYLCASSRAGETYEQYFGPGTRLTVT.

CDR3 bases: TGTGCCAGCAGGTGGCTCTATGGCTACACCTTC. Residues: CASRWLYGYTF. The rearrangement joins TRBV6-5 to TRBJ1-2; D is uncertain. V lost 6 bases to trimming and J lost 4 bases, with 6 bases between them. Germline lookup yields CDR1 MNHEY and CDR2 SVGAGI. This CDR3 contains 11 residues.